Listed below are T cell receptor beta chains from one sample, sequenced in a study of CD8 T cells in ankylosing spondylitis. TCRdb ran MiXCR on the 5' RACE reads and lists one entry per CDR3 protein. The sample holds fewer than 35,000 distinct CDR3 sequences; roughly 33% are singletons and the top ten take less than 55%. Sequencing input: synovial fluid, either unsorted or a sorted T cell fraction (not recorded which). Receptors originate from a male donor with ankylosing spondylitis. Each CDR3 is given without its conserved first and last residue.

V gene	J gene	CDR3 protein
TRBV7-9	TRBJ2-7	ASQPWGSYEQY
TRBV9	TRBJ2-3	ASSVEGGNGNTQY
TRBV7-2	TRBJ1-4	ASSLGGSTNEKLF
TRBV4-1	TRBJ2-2	ASSQDSSGELF
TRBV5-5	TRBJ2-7	ASSLGDRLAYEQY
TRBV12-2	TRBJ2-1	ASRLEEYNEQF
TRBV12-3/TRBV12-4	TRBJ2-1	ASTGTTPREQF
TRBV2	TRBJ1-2	ASGTEGRVLYGYT
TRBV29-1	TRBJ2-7	SVGIPGTPYEQY
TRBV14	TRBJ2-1	ASSQVLANEQF
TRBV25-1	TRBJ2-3	ASPGGPRDTQY
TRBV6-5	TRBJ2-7	ASSLGQETYEQY
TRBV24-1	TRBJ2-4	ATSDRTSGKGVQY
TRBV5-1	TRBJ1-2	ASSLGQSYGYT
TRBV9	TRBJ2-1	ASSPWTKPDFGEQF
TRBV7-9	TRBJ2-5	ASILGEGETQY
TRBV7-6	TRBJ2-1	ASSLGDLSGNEQF
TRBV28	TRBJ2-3	ASSFAGDVDTQY
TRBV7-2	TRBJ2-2	ASSFVGGGELF
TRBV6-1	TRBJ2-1	ASRSGGSETYRYNEQF
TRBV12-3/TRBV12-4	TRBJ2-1	ASSPRTGDINEQF
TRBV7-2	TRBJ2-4	ASSSPTSRAKNIQY
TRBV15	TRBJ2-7	ATSRGTGPYEQY
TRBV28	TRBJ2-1	ASSLTGNLNSPYNEQF
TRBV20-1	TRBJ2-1	SARVAGGPSEQF
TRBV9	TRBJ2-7	ASSMGQGSGYEYEQY
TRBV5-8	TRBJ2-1	ASSLGQITFSYNEQF
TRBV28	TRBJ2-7	ASNSPIVRDSSSYEQY
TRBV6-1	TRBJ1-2	ASSEEDSLLGNYGYT
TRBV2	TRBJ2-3	ASSEWSHDRGDTQY
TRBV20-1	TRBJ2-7	SARPLAGGLYEQY
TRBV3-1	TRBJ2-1	ASSQDWGDAYNEQF
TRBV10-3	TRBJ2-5	AIMRGNGLEETQY
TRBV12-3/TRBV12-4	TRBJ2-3	ASSLGDTQY
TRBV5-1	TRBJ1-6	ASSLQQGFPPNEGSPLH
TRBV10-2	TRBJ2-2	ASSEFDTGELF
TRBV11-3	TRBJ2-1	ASSFSGSGKF
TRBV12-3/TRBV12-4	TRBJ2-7	ASKKRDYEQY
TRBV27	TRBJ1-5	ASGFRPQH
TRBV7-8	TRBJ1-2	ASSLVPRDPNYGYT
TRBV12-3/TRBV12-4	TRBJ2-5	ASSQQGAKRETQY
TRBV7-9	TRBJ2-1	ASRPGQSYNEQF
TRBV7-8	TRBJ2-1	ASSSTSRTSGNLGNEQF
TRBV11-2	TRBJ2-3	ASSHRGRRDTQY
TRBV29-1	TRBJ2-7	SVGTEDRFHEQY
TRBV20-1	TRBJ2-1	SARDTKDYNEQF
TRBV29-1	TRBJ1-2	SVEGGTTNYGYT
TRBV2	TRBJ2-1	ASYFGASYNEQF
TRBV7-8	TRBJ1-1	ASSLSGPINTEAF
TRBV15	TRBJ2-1	ATSRDRYYNEQF
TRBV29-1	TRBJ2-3	SVEGGRRTDTQY
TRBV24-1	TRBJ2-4	ATSETPGLGLAKNIQY
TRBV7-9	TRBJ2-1	ASSPGGENEQF
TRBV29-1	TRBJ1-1	SVDGVQGGKWNTEAF
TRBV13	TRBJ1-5	ASSLRGTGNQPQH
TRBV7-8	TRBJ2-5	ASSLVVTSGSETQY